This T cell receptor beta chain was recorded in a study of breast tumors, draining lymph nodes, adjacent tissues. Regarding the study as a whole: Luminal-like breast cancer showed significantly higher tumor–nontumor repertoire similarity than basal-like. Data fit most tumor T cells coming from lymph node, expanding in tumor.

Breast cancer patients provided tissue from their axillary draining lymph nodes. This CDR3 is built from 11 residues. V was clipped by 6 bases and J by 8 bases, with 10 bases between them. This clonotype was seen repeatedly, ten times or more. Its specificity is not known. Given a much more abundant clone one base away, this may be a read error. From the multiplex PCR reads, TCRdb called clonotypes with MiXCR, one entry per CDR3 protein. The data show about 140,000 distinct CDR3 sequences, with 32% seen just once and approximately 2.2% held by the top ten. The material sequenced was axillary lymph node tissue. This rearrangement joins TRBV12-3 or TRBV12-4 to TRBJ1-2; D remains unclear. The TCR was taken from a female donor with breast cancer. Some clones in this sample may be carry-over from other donors' samples. The CDR3 DNA follows: TGTGCCAGCAGGCACGGGTACGGCTACACCTTC. Amino acid sequence: CASRHGYGYTF.